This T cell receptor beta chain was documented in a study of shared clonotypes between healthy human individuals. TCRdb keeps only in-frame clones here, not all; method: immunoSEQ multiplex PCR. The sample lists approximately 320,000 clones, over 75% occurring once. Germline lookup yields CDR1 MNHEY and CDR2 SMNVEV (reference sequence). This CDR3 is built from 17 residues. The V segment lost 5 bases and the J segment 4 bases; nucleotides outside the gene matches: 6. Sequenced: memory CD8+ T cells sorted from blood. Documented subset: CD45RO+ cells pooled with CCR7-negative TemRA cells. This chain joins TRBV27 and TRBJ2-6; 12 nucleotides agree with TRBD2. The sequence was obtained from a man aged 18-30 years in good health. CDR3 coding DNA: TGTGCCAGCAGTCTAGGACTAGCGGGAACAGGGGCCAACGTCCTGACTTTC. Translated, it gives CASSLGLAGTGANVLTF.